This record covers a single T cell receptor beta chain. The antigen remains undetermined. These data belong to a study of radiotherapy plus CTLA-4 blockade in lung cancer. Study information: Objective responses were recorded in less than 20% of patients, with disease control recorded in roughly 31%. Study-wide results and caveats: The study found tumor-derived TCR clones expanded in blood after radiotherapy plus ipilimumab.

Those patients who had chemo-refractory metastatic non-small-cell lung cancer were given focal radiation along with CTLA-4 blockade through ipilimumab. This CDR3 region has 14 residues. Trimming took 5 bases from V and 4 from J; bases not matched to a gene: 4. From germline, CDR1 is MNHEY and CDR2 SVGAGI. Measured with immunoSEQ multiplex PCR; TCRdb has only the in-frame clones, and not every one. The sample has about 86,000 clones; roughly four fifths are singletons. This clonotype was sampled from a human donor with non-small cell lung cancer who had stable disease on radiotherapy plus ipilimumab. The source material was peripheral blood, sampled from a patient treated with radiotherapy plus ipilimumab. V gene TRBV6-5 combines with J gene TRBJ2-7; 11 bases map to TRBD2. This CDR3 is CASSILAGVYEQYF. The CDR3 nucleotides are TGTGCCAGCAGTATACTAGCGGGAGTATACGAGCAGTACTTC.